Following are 30 T cell receptor beta chains from one sample sequenced in a study of shared clonotypes between healthy human individuals. Repertoires were generated with immunoSEQ multiplex PCR, while TCRdb's copy carries only in-frame clones and drops some. Of more than 2 million clones listed, 95% are singletons. Sequences were obtained from naive CD4+ T cells sorted from blood. Subset defined: CD45RA+ positively selected. These receptors all stem from a man in his late teens or twenties in good health.

This clone was detected only once. The chain links TRBV6-5 to TRBJ1-1; 8 bases are a match to TRBD1. Germline CDR1 is MNHEY and CDR2 is SVGAGI. V was clipped by 5 bases and J by 10 bases; unmatched bases: 3. The CDR3 extends over 11 amino acids. The CDR3 region has the DNA TGTGCCAGCAGTAGACAGGGGATAGCTTTCTTT. As protein: CASSRQGIAFF.

To note about this clone: Other DNA sequences within the sample encode an identical CDR3. The chain joins TRBV4-3 to TRBJ2-6, with D unclear. Looked up from germline, CDR1 is LGHNA and CDR2 is YSLEER. This CDR3 is built from 13 residues. The ends were cut back, 3 bases at V and 2 bases at J, with 2 bases in the middle. The chain's CDR3 is CASSQAGANVLTF. The CDR3 DNA sequence: TGCGCCAGCAGCCAGGCTGGGGCCAACGTCCTGACTTTC.

This CDR3 is CAWSRRGRDTEAFF. The DNA of the CDR3 is TGTGCCTGGAGTCGGAGGGGAAGGGACACTGAAGCTTTCTTT. The gene calls are TRBV30 and TRBJ1-1; perhaps TRBD1 as D (5 bases). This CDR3 spans 14 amino acids. Germline lookup yields CDR1 GTSNPN and CDR2 SVGIG (reference sequence). Trimming left V 2 bases short and J 3 bases short, with 13 bases between.

The chain recombines TRBV5-1 with TRBJ2-1; 10 nucleotides match TRBD2. V gave up 4 bases and J gave up 5 bases; unmatched junction bases: 12. The CDR3 sequence is 17 residues long. CDR1 is SGHRS, CDR2 YFSETQ, per germline. CDR3 sequence reads: CASSLPHPSGGNNEQFF. The CDR3 nucleotides are TGCGCCAGCAGCCTACCTCACCCTAGCGGGGGTAACAATGAGCAGTTCTTC. The variable domain in full, with the rest retrieved from reference TRBV5-1 and TRBJ2-1, is KAGVTQTPRYLIKTRGQQVTLSCSPISGHRSVSWYQQTPGQGLQFLFEYFSETQRNKGNFPGRFSGRQFSNSRSEMNVSTLELGDSALYLCASSLPHPSGGNNEQFFGPGTRLTVL.

The rearrangement uses TRBV18 and TRBJ2-3, with D perhaps given as TRBD1 or TRBD2 (6 bases each). V was trimmed by 1 base and J by 4 bases, leaving 9 bases between them. The CDR3 loop spans 14 amino acids. The germline V gene encodes CDR1 KGHSH and CDR2 LQKENI. CDR3 sequence reads: CASSPLGGPDTQYF. CDR3 coding DNA: TGTGCCAGCTCACCACTGGGGGGCCCAGATACGCAGTATTTT.

The gene calls are TRBV11-2 and TRBJ1-1, with TRBD1 matching over 7 bases. With 1 base clipped from V and 7 bases from J, the junction kept 15 bases outside the gene matches. CDR3 size: 17 residues. Germline loops: CDR1 SGHAT, CDR2 FQNNGV. CDR3 residues: CASSLVGVRQGGSEAFF. The CDR3 DNA follows: TGTGCCAGCAGCTTAGTAGGGGTTCGACAGGGAGGGAGTGAAGCTTTCTTT.

The rearrangement uses TRBV27 and TRBJ1-6; maybe TRBD1 (6 bases). This CDR3 spans 16 amino acids. Per germline, CDR1 MNHEY and CDR2 SMNVEV (reference sequence). V was clipped by 2 bases and J by 9 bases, with 17 bases between them. CDR3 region: CASSLGGAVSASPLHF. The DNA for the CDR3 is TGTGCCAGCAGTTTAGGGGGCGCGGTCTCAGCTTCACCCCTCCACTTT.

This chain joins TRBV7-2 and TRBJ2-5; TRBD1 matches 10 bases. The CDR3 is made up of 14 amino acids. The V gene's germline CDR1 is SGHTA and CDR2 FQGNSA. J lost 5 bases, V lost 5 bases, and 5 bases had no gene match. CDR3 in DNA: TGTGCCAGCAGCGACAGGGGGCGCGGGGAGACCCAGTACTTC. Its translation: CASSDRGRGETQYF.

This chain uses TRBV11-1 with TRBJ1-2, with 9 bases lining up with TRBD1. With 5 bases clipped from V and 4 bases from J, the junction kept 8 bases outside the gene matches. This CDR3 comprises 15 residues. CDR1 is SGHAT, CDR2 FQDESV, per germline (reference sequence). CDR3 in amino acids: CASSPWDRDGYGYTF. The DNA of the CDR3 is TGTGCCAGCAGCCCGTGGGACAGGGACGGCTATGGCTACACCTTC.

The chain carries TRBV6-5 and TRBJ1-1, with D perhaps TRBD1 (6 bases). V lost 6 bases, J lost 2 bases, and 13 bases lay in between. Germline V gene lookup returns CDR1 MNHEY and CDR2 SVGAGI. The CDR3 has 14 residues. CDR3 bases: TGTGCCAGCAGACTCACAGGGCAAAACACTGAAGCTTTCTTT. Encoded protein: CASRLTGQNTEAFF.

With regard to this clone: The identical CDR3 is also encoded by other nucleotide sequences in the sample. The rearrangement uses TRBV30 and TRBJ2-7; D remains ambiguous. This CDR3 has 12 amino acids. CDR1 GTSNPN and CDR2 SVGIG come from the germline V gene (reference sequence). Trimming removed 3 bases from V and 3 bases from J, with 9 bases in between. CDR3 bases: TGTGCCTGGAGCTTGGGGTTCTACGAGCAGTACTTC. Its translation is CAWSLGFYEQYF.

This rearrangement joins TRBV4-3 to TRBJ2-3; possible D gene TRBD2, 5 bases. The germline V and J ends were trimmed by 1 base and 0 bases, with 11 bases remaining between them. Germline V gene data show CDR1 as LGHNA and CDR2 as YSLEER. This CDR3 has 16 residues. This CDR3 is CASSQVPGKSTDTQYF. CDR3 bases: TGCGCCAGCAGCCAAGTCCCGGGGAAGAGCACAGATACGCAGTATTTT.

This chain uses TRBV5-1 with TRBJ2-6; D is ambiguous. V was pared by 0 bases and J by 4 bases, with 8 bases between. The CDR3 runs to 15 residues. Germline V gives CDR1 SGHRS, CDR2 YFSETQ. This CDR3 reads CASSLAGVGANVLTF. For the CDR3, the DNA is TGCGCCAGCAGCTTGGCTGGAGTCGGGGCCAACGTCCTGACTTTC.

The chain recombines TRBV30 with TRBJ1-1; 7 bases match TRBD1. Trimming cost V 3 bases and J 0 bases; bases outside gene matches: 4. Germline V gene lookup returns CDR1 GTSNPN and CDR2 SVGIG (reference sequence). The length of the CDR3 is 14 residues. CDR3 sequence (DNA): TGTGCCTGGAGGGTACAGGGGTTGAACACTGAAGCTTTCTTT. As protein: CAWRVQGLNTEAFF.

This clone was picked up one time. This rearrangement joins TRBV5-1 to TRBJ2-3; a possible D gene is TRBD2 (6 bases). The germline V gene has CDR1 SGHRS and CDR2 YFSETQ. The length of the CDR3 is 15 residues. V lost 0 bases to trimming and J lost 6 bases, with 14 bases between them. CDR3 DNA: TGCGCCAGCAGCTTGGCCTTCGGGAGTGAGGATACGCAGTATTTT. This encodes CASSLAFGSEDTQYF.

The V call is TRBV11-3, the J call TRBJ2-3; TRBD1 matches at 9 bases. The CDR3 extends over 16 amino acids. Germline CDR1 SGHNT, CDR2 YENEEA. V shed 1 base, J shed 0 bases, and the junction held 2 bases outside the gene matches. CDR3 sequence reads: CASSLGDRGSTDTQYF. DNA of the CDR3: TGTGCCAGCAGCTTAGGCGACAGGGGGAGCACAGATACGCAGTATTTT.

The rearrangement uses TRBV6-5 and TRBJ2-7; TRBD2 aligns across 8 bases. V lost 6 bases and J lost 6; bases outside the gene matches: 10. The CDR3 length is 14 residues. The germline CDR1 and CDR2 sequences are MNHEY and SVGAGI. The DNA of the CDR3 is TGTGCCAGCAGACAACCGGGGGGGCTGATCGAGCAGTACTTC. This gives the protein CASRQPGGLIEQYF.

This chain links TRBV11-2 with TRBJ1-4; 7 nucleotides line up with TRBD1. This CDR3 has 15 residues. CDR1 is SGHAT and CDR2 is FQNNGV in the germline V gene. After removal of 1 base from V and 8 bases from J, the junction contained 7 bases not matched to a gene. In nucleotides, the CDR3 is TGTGCCAGCAGCTTAGGCCACAGGGGCAGGGAAAAACTGTTTTTT. It yields the protein CASSLGHRGREKLFF.

The rearrangement links TRBV2 to TRBJ1-6; D may be TRBD1 (6 bases). The germline CDR1 and CDR2 sequences are SNHLY and FYNNEI. This CDR3 contains 15 residues. V was pared by 3 bases and J by 9 bases, with 15 bases between. CDR3 region: CASSESPTGPSPLHF. The CDR3, as DNA: TGTGCCAGCAGTGAGTCGCCCACAGGGCCTTCACCCCTCCACTTT.

This rearrangement joins TRBV11-3 to TRBJ2-5, with D uncertain. The DNA end is a closer match to TRBJ2-7, so the J assignment may be wrong. This CDR3 region has 14 residues. Looked up from germline, CDR1 is SGHNT and CDR2 is YENEEA. Here the CDR3 DNA reads TGTGCCAGCAGCTTAGGGCAGGCCCCCTACGAGCAGTACTTC. This sequence encodes CASSLGQAPYEQYF.

The V gene is TRBV4-1, the J gene TRBJ2-5; 7 nucleotides align to TRBD1. Gene TRBJ2-7 matches the end of the DNA better, so the J call may be wrong. Germline V CDR1 and CDR2: MGHRA, YSYEKL. The length of the CDR3 is 15 residues. The CDR3 nucleotides are TGCGCCAGCAGCCAGATCGACAGGGTCCCCTACGAGCAGTACTTC. Protein sequence: CASSQIDRVPYEQYF.

The chain joins TRBV19 to TRBJ1-1; D is possibly TRBD1 (6 bases). From germline, CDR1 is LNHDA and CDR2 SQIVND (reference sequence). V lost 6 bases and J lost 4, with 12 bases in between. The CDR3 extends over 13 amino acids. The CDR3 sequence is CASSPVQGTEAFF. The CDR3 nucleotides read TGTGCCAGTAGCCCGGTACAGGGCACTGAAGCTTTCTTT.

V gene TRBV5-4 combines with J gene TRBJ2-7; D tentatively fits TRBD1 or TRBD2 (6 bases each). Trimming removed 4 bases at V and 0 bases at J, with 14 bases between. The CDR3 extends over 15 amino acids. CDR1 is SGHNT and CDR2 is YYREEE in the germline V gene (reference sequence). The CDR3 sequence is CASSRGGISSYEQYF. As DNA, the CDR3 is TGTGCCAGCAGCCGAGGGGGGATCTCCTCCTACGAGCAGTACTTC.

J is TRBJ2-1 and V is TRBV5-1; D unresolved. V lost 0 bases and J lost 5, with 6 bases in between. The length of the CDR3 is 13 residues. Germline CDR1 SGHRS, CDR2 YFSETQ. CDR3 protein: CASSLAWDNEQFF. In DNA form, the CDR3 reads TGCGCCAGCAGCTTGGCCTGGGACAATGAGCAGTTCTTC.

The chain recombines TRBV27 with TRBJ2-5, with 11 bases aligning to TRBD2. The germline V gene has CDR1 MNHEY and CDR2 SMNVEV (reference sequence). Trimming removed 7 bases from V and 1 base from J; junction bases left unmatched: 5. This CDR3 has 15 amino acids. The CDR3 sequence is CASKTSGVFQETQYF. CDR3 in DNA: TGTGCCAGCAAGACTAGCGGGGTTTTCCAAGAGACCCAGTACTTC.

J is TRBJ2-7 and V is TRBV5-4; 7 nucleotides agree with TRBD1. CDR3 length equals 14 residues. The V gene end was trimmed by 4 bases and the J gene end by 1 base; junction bases not matched to a gene: 5. Per the germline V gene, CDR1 is SGHNT and CDR2 is YYREEE (reference sequence). CDR3 in amino acids: CASSGDSLSYEQYF. The CDR3 region has the DNA TGTGCCAGCAGCGGGGACAGCCTATCCTACGAGCAGTACTTC.

This clone was recorded once. DNA for the CDR3: TGTGCCTGGAGTGGAATTAACTATGGCTACACCTTC. This codes for CAWSGINYGYTF. The chain couples TRBV30 to TRBJ1-2; D remains ambiguous. The V gene's germline CDR1 is GTSNPN and CDR2 SVGIG (reference sequence). Between the trimmed V and J ends, which lost 1 base and 1 base, there was a span of 4 bases. This CDR3 comprises 12 residues.

The chain links TRBV15 to TRBJ2-7; 10 nucleotides match TRBD1. The junction had 11 bases not matched to a gene; V was cut back by 1 base and J by 5 bases. This CDR3 has 17 amino acids. Looked up from germline, CDR1 is LNHNV and CDR2 is YYDKDF (reference sequence). The CDR3 coding sequence is TGTGCCACCAGCAGAGTTCTCCCCGGGACAGGGGACGACGAGCAGTACTTC. As protein: CATSRVLPGTGDDEQYF.

The chain combines TRBV5-4 with TRBJ2-1; the match to TRBD2 covers 7 bases. CDR1 is SGHNT and CDR2 is YYREEE in the germline V gene (reference sequence). With V trimmed by 4 bases and J by 0 bases, 7 bases remained unmatched. There are 16 residues in the CDR3. The CDR3 DNA sequence: TGTGCCAGCAGCGGGGGAGGCGGGAGCTCCTACAATGAGCAGTTCTTC. This codes for CASSGGGGSSYNEQFF.

The chain employs TRBV6-6 and TRBJ1-4, with TRBD1 matching over 9 bases. The trim removed 6 bases at V and 8 bases at J, leaving 10 bases unmatched. Germline CDR1 is MNHNY and CDR2 is SVGAGI (reference sequence). The CDR3 runs to 15 residues. CDR3 in DNA: TGTGCCAGCAGGTCTACCGGGACAGGGAACGAAAAACTGTTTTTT. It codes for CASRSTGTGNEKLFF.